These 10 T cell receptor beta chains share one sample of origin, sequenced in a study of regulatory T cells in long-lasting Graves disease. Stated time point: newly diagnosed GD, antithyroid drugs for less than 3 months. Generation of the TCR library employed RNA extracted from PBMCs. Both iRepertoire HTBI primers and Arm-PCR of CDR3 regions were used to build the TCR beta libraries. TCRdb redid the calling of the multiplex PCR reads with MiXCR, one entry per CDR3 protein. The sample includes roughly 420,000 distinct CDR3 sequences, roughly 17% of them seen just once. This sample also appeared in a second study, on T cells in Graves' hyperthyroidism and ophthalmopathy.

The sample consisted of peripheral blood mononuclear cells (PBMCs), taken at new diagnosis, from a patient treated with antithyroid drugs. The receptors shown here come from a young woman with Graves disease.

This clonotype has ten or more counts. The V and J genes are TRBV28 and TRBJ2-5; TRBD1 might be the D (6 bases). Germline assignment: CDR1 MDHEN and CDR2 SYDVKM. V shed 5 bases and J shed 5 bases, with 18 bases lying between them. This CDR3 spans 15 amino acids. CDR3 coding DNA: TGTGCCAGCAGTCCACAGGGAAGGCCAGTTGAGACCCAGTACTTC. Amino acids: CASSPQGRPVETQYF.

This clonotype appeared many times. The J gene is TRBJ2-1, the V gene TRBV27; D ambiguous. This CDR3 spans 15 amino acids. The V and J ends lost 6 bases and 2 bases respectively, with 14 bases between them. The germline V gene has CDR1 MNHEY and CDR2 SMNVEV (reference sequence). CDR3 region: CASSQQLGPYNEQFF. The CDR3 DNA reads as TGTGCCAGCAGCCAACAACTCGGGCCCTACAATGAGCAGTTCTTC.

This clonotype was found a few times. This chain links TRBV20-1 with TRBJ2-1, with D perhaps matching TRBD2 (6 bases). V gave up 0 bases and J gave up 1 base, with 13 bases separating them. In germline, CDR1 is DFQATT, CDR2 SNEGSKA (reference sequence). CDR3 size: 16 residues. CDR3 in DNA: TGCAGTGCTAGAGATCCCGTAGCGGATTCCTACAATGAGCAGTTCTTC. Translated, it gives CSARDPVADSYNEQFF.

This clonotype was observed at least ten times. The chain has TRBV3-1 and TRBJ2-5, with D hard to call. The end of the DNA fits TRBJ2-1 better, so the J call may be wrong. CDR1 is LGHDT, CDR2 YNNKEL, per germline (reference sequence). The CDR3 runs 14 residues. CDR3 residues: CASSSWIVDNEQFF. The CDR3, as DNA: TGTGCCAGCAGCTCTTGGATCGTCGACAATGAGCAGTTCTTC.

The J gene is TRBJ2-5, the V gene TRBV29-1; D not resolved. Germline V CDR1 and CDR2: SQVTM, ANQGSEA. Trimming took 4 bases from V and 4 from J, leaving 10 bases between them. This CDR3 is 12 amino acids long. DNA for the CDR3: TGCAGCGTTGCCAAGGGTGGAGAGACCCAGTACTTC. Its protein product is CSVAKGGETQYF. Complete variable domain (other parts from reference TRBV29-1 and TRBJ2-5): SAVISQKPSRDICQRGTSLTIQCQVDSQVTMMFWYRQQPGQSLTLIATANQGSEATYESGFVIDKFPISRPNLTFSTLTVSNMSPEDSSIYLCSVAKGGETQYFGPGTRLLVL.

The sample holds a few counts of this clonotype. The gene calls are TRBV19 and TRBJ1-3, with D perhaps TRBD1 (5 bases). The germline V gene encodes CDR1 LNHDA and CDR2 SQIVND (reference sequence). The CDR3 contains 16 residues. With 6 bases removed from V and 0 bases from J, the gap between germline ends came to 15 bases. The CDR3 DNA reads TGTGCCAGTAGAAAACAGGTGCCGAGCTCTGGAAACACCATATATTTT. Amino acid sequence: CASRKQVPSSGNTIYF.

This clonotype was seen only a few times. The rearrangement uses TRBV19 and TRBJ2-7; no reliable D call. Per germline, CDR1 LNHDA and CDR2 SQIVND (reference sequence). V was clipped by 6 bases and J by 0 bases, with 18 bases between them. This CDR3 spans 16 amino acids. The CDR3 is CASRRSYPDSSYEQYF. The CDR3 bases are TGTGCCAGTAGGCGATCATATCCGGATAGCTCCTACGAGCAGTACTTC.

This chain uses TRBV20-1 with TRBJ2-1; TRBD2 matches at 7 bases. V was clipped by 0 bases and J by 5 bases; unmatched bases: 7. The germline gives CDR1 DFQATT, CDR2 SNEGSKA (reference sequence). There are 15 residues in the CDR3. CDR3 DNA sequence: TGCAGTGCTAGAGATATGGCGGGAGTAGACAATGAGCAGTTCTTC. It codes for CSARDMAGVDNEQFF.

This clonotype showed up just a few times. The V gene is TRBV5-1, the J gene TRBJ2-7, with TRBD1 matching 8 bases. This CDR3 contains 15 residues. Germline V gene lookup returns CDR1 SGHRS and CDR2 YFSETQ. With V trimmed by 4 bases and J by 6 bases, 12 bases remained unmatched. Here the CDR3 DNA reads TGCGCCAGCAGCCCCATCGACAGGGGATTTGGCGAGCAGTACTTC. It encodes CASSPIDRGFGEQYF.

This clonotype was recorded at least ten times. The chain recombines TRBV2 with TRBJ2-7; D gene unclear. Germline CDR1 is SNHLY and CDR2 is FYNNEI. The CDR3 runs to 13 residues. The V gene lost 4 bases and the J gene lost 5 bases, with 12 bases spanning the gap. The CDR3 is CASSVMGTDEQYF. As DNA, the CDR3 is TGTGCCAGCAGTGTAATGGGAACGGACGAGCAGTACTTC.